These 9 T cell receptor beta chains share one sample of origin, sequenced in a study of blood T cell repertoires in COVID-19. Clones were read by immunoSEQ multiplex PCR, and TCRdb kept only the in-frame ones, dropping some. The repertoire includes 260,000 or so clones, approximately 80% of them detected once, and around 7.2% sits in the top ten. The source material was peripheral blood. Every receptor here comes from a woman aged 80 or over with COVID-19, enrolled during active disease.

The CDR3 loop is CASSPAVPSSGANVLTF. The CDR3, as DNA: TGTGCCAGCTCACCAGCGGTCCCCTCATCTGGGGCCAACGTCCTGACTTTC. The chain links TRBV18 to TRBJ2-6, with D unresolved. Germline CDR1 KGHSH, CDR2 LQKENI. The V end was cut by 2 bases, the J end by 1 base, with 12 bases between. The CDR3 extends over 17 amino acids.

The table lists this clone with many counts. The rearrangement joins TRBV12-3 or TRBV12-4 to TRBJ1-2; D not certain. Trimming took off 3 bases at V and 4 bases at J, with 9 bases between the two ends. This CDR3 contains 13 residues. The CDR3 region has the DNA TGTGCCAGCAGTTTCCAGAGGTCCTATGGCTACACCTTC. Protein product: CASSFQRSYGYTF.

The chain joins TRBV3-1 (or the pseudogene TRBV3-2) to TRBJ2-7; 7 nucleotides match TRBD2. V was clipped by 4 bases and J by 2 bases; unmatched bases: 11. The CDR3 covers 16 residues. The V gene's germline CDR1 is LGHDT and CDR2 YNNKEL (reference sequence). The CDR3 sequence is CASSPYGAGSTYEQYF. In DNA form, the CDR3 reads TGTGCCAGCAGCCCTTATGGAGCGGGGTCAACCTACGAGCAGTACTTC.

The J gene is TRBJ2-7, the V gene TRBV30, with a tentative D call TRBD1 (6 bases). Trimming stripped 1 base from V and 4 bases from J, with 17 bases between. The CDR3 spans 15 residues. Germline V gives CDR1 GTSNPN, CDR2 SVGIG (reference sequence). The CDR3 sequence: CAWSAPSRGRYEQYF. The DNA for the CDR3 is TGTGCCTGGAGTGCCCCCTCCAGGGGAAGGTACGAGCAGTACTTC.

This clone was found a few times. This chain uses TRBV7-9 with TRBJ2-2; D not certain. Trimming removed 7 bases at V and 4 bases at J, with 10 bases between. The CDR3 spans 13 residues. Germline V gene lookup returns CDR1 SEHNR and CDR2 FQNEAQ (reference sequence). The CDR3 region is CASTEVPTGELFF. CDR3 nucleotide sequence: TGTGCCAGCACCGAGGTCCCCACCGGGGAGCTGTTTTTT.

The chain is built from TRBV11-2 and TRBJ1-1, with 8 nucleotides matching TRBD1. This CDR3 region has 11 residues. Losses at the gene ends were 8 bases for V and 7 bases for J; bases not matched to a gene: 3. Germline values: CDR1 SGHAT, CDR2 FQNNGV. Written as DNA, the CDR3 is TGTGCCAGCCGACAGGGGTTTGAAGCTTTCTTT. Amino acid sequence: CASRQGFEAFF.

The chain is built from TRBV6-5 and TRBJ1-2; 9 nucleotides agree with TRBD1. Per the germline V gene, CDR1 is MNHEY and CDR2 is SVGAGI. The CDR3 extends over 14 amino acids. With V trimmed by 2 bases and J by 4 bases, 2 bases remained unmatched. The CDR3 spells CASSYKDRGYGYTF. The DNA for the CDR3 is TGTGCCAGCAGTTACAAGGACAGGGGCTATGGCTACACCTTC.

This chain links TRBV5-5 with TRBJ1-1, with TRBD1 matching over 8 bases. Germline V gene sequence: CDR1 SGHKS, CDR2 YYEKEE (reference sequence). This CDR3 is 14 amino acids long. The V segment lost 4 bases and the J segment 1 base; nucleotides outside the gene matches: 3. CDR3 sequence: CASSRTGPNTEAFF. Written as DNA, the CDR3 is TGTGCCAGCAGCCGGACAGGGCCGAACACTGAAGCTTTCTTT. The variable domain in full, completed from reference TRBV5-5 and TRBJ1-1, reads DAGVTQSPTHLIKTRGQQVTLRCSPISGHKSVSWYQQVLGQGPQFIFQYYEKEERGRGNFPDRFSARQFPNYSSELNVNALLLGDSALYLCASSRTGPNTEAFFGQGTRLTVV.

This clone was seen repeatedly, ten times or more. The chain recombines TRBV18 with TRBJ1-2, with D possibly TRBD1 on 5 matching bases. Germline assignment: CDR1 KGHSH and CDR2 LQKENI. V lost 3 bases and J lost 4, with 9 bases in between. The CDR3 length is 13 residues. CDR3 protein: CASSPDSLYGYTF. The CDR3 DNA sequence: TGTGCCAGCTCACCCGACAGCCTCTATGGCTACACCTTC.